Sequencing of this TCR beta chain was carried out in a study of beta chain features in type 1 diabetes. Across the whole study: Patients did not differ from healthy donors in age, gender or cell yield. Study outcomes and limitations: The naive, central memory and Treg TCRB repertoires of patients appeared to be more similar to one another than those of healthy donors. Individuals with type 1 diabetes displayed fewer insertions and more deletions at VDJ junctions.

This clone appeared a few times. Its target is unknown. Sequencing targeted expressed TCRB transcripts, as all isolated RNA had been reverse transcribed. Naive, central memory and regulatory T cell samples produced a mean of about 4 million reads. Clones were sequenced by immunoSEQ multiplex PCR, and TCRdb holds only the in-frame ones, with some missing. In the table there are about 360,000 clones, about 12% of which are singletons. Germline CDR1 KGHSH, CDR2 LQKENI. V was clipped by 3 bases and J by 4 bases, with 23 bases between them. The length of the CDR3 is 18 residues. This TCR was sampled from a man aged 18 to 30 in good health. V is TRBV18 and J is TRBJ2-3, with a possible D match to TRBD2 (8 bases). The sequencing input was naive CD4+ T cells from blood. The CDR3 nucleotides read TGTGCCAGCTCACCCCCCGGGACAGCGGGAGCCTTCGCAGATACGCAGTATTTT. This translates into CASSPPGTAGAFADTQYF.